What follows are 11 T cell receptor beta chains derived from one specimen sequenced in a study of T cells in Graves' hyperthyroidism and ophthalmopathy. There were TCR beta CDR3 regions amplified from RNA transcripts. Carried out on the TCR CDR3, a first-round RT-PCR used the HTBI primer set. TCRdb called the multiplex PCR reads again in MiXCR, with one record for every CDR3 protein. The sample holds over 45,000 distinct CDR3 sequences, 49% seen once. Sample: peripheral blood or thyroid tissue (not recorded which). The receptors stem from a woman between 50 and 59 years old with Graves' hyperthyroidism.

This clonotype was recorded only once. This rearrangement joins TRBV5-1 to TRBJ2-7, with a tentative D call TRBD1 (6 bases). Trimming pared 4 bases from V and 4 bases from J, leaving 18 bases between. The germline gives CDR1 SGHRS, CDR2 YFSETQ. This CDR3 region has 15 residues. DNA for the CDR3: TGCGCCAGCAGCCCGGACAAAAAGGGGGAATACGAGCAGTACTTC. This gives the protein CASSPDKKGEYEQYF.

Only one count was recorded for this clonotype. Relative to the germline gene, one junction end is altered; a read error may explain this. V gene TRBV6-1 combines with J gene TRBJ1-5, with D unclear. CDR1 is MNHNS and CDR2 is SASEGT in the germline V gene. CDR3 length: 13 amino acids. The chain's CDR3 is CAGSEAAPPPQHF. The CDR3 coding sequence is TGTGCCGGCAGTGAAGCGGCACCTCCGCCCCAGCATTTT.

This sequence joins TRBV11-2 and TRBJ2-7, with D tentatively TRBD1 (6 bases). The length of the CDR3 is 17 residues. Deletions cut 0 bases from V and 4 bases from J, with 19 bases between. Germline CDR1 and CDR2: SGHAT and FQNNGV. CDR3 bases: TGTGCCAGCAGCTTAGAAAGGGCTTGGGGGCAGGGTTACGAGCAGTACTTC. Translating gives CASSLERAWGQGYEQYF. The whole variable domain, remainder taken from reference TRBV11-2 and TRBJ2-7, is EAGVAQSPRYKIIEKRQSVAFWCNPISGHATLYWYQQILGQGPKLLIQFQNNGVVDDSQLPKDRFSAERLKGVDSTLKIQPAKLEDSAVYLCASSLERAWGQGYEQYFGPGTRLTVT.

The table lists this clonotype with many counts. CDR3 nucleotide sequence: TGCGCCAGCAGTGCGAAGGGAACAGATACGCAGTATTTT. Translating gives CASSAKGTDTQYF. This chain connects TRBV10-1 to TRBJ2-3; D unresolved. Trimming removed 4 bases at V and 3 bases at J, with 8 bases between. Germline lookup yields CDR1 WNHNN and CDR2 SYGVQD (reference sequence). The CDR3 has 13 residues.

This clonotype occurred many times. The chain couples TRBV7-2 to TRBJ1-6, with 7 bases matching TRBD1. The CDR3 contains 16 residues. Germline CDR1 reads SGHTA; CDR2 reads FQGNSA. The V and J ends lost 1 base and 10 bases, in that order; junction bases with no gene match: 10. The CDR3 region has the DNA TGTGCCAGCAGCTTAGGGACAGGACCAGAAGGGTCACCCCTCCACTTT. It codes for CASSLGTGPEGSPLHF.

Concerning this clonotype itself: Being one base from a much bigger clone, this may be a read error. The genes are TRBV7-8 and TRBJ2-3; 7 bases line up with TRBD1. J was trimmed by 2 bases and V by 5 bases; bases with no gene match: 10. From germline, CDR1 is SGHVS and CDR2 FQNEAQ. This CDR3 region has 16 residues. CDR3 coding DNA: TGTGCCAGCAGCACAGACAGGGTGGTTATCACAGATACGCAGTATTTT. Its protein product is CASSTDRVVITDTQYF.

As concerns this clonotype: A read error may explain this, as a much larger clone is one base away. The CDR3 does not end in the conserved phenylalanine or tryptophan, so this is likely a read error. The chain carries TRBV6-2 or TRBV6-3 and TRBJ1-5; D unresolved. Trimming pared 8 bases from V and 7 bases from J, leaving 15 bases between. Germline CDR1 reads MNHEY; CDR2 reads SVGEGT. The CDR3 sequence is 13 residues long. This CDR3 is CASWFMEGQPQHL. For the CDR3, the DNA is TGTGCCAGCTGGTTCATGGAAGGGCAGCCCCAGCATCTT.

This clonotype has at least ten counts. The chain recombines TRBV20-1 with TRBJ1-5; no clear D. CDR1 and CDR2 (germline): DFQATT, SNEGSKA (reference sequence). The V and J ends lost 0 bases and 0 bases respectively, with 9 bases between them. This CDR3 is 15 amino acids long. CDR3 sequence (DNA): TGCAGTGCTAGAGATTGGGCACATAGCAATCAGCCCCAGCATTTT. Its translation is CSARDWAHSNQPQHF.

This chain uses TRBV7-2 with TRBJ2-2; 11 nucleotides line up with TRBD2. Trimming at V came to 0 bases and at J to 3 bases, leaving 6 bases not matched to a gene. The V gene's germline CDR1 is SGHTA and CDR2 FQGNSA. CDR3 length equals 18 residues. CDR3: CASSLAEPGLADTGELFF. CDR3 DNA sequence: TGTGCCAGCAGCTTAGCCGAACCGGGACTAGCGGACACCGGGGAGCTGTTTTTT.

This clonotype was counted ten times or more. The rearrangement links TRBV14 to TRBJ2-3, with D unclear. Germline assignment: CDR1 SGHDN and CDR2 FVKESK. Trimming removed 5 bases at V and 1 base at J, with 13 bases between. The length of the CDR3 is 15 residues. The chain's CDR3 is CASSSLGSRTDTQYF. CDR3 coding DNA: TGTGCCAGCAGCTCACTCGGGTCCCGCACAGATACGCAGTATTTT.

V usage is TRBV2 and J usage is TRBJ1-2; 10 nucleotides align to TRBD1. Unmatched junction bases numbered 10, after V lost 5 bases and J lost 4 bases. Germline values: CDR1 SNHLY, CDR2 FYNNEI. This CDR3 is built from 16 residues. CDR3 DNA: TGTGCCAGCAGTACGCCGGGGGGACAGGGGACCTATGGCTACACCTTC. Translating it yields CASSTPGGQGTYGYTF. The variable domain in full, completed from reference TRBV2 and TRBJ1-2, reads EPEVTQTPSHQVTQMGQEVILRCVPISNHLYFYWYRQILGQKVEFLVSFYNNEISEKSEIFDDQFSVERPDGSNFTLKIRSTKLEDSAMYFCASSTPGGQGTYGYTFGSGTRLTVV.